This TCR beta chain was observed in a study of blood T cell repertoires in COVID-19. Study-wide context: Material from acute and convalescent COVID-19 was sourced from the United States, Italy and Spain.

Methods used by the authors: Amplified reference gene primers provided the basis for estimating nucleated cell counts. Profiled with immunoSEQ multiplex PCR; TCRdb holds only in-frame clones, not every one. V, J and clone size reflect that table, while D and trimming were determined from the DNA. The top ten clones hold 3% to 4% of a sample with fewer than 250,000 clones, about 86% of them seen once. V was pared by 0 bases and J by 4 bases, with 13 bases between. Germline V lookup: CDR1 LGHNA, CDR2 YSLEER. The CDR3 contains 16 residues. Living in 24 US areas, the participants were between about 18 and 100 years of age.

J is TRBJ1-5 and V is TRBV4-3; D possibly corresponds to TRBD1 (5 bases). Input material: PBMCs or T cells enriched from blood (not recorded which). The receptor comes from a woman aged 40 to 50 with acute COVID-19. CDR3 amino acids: CASSQDRFQGNQPQHF. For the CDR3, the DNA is TGCGCCAGCAGCCAAGATAGGTTCCAGGGAAATCAGCCCCAGCATTTT.